The clone carrying this T cell receptor (beta chain) has a handful of counts. The antigen remains undetermined. The data originate from a study of shared clonotypes between healthy human individuals. Overall study context: Per donor, three plates held CD4 naive cells, three held CD4 memory, two held CD8 naive and one held CD8 memory.

General study points: Generally, naive subsets came out with larger estimated richness than memory subsets.

Trimming took 0 bases from V and 2 from J, leaving 13 bases between them. The CDR3 is 16 amino acids. Germline V gene lookup returns CDR1 MGHRA and CDR2 YSYEKL. For every subset, genomic DNA was evenly distributed across several immunoSEQ plates. Some clones are missing from TCRdb's copy, which holds only in-frame ones; the method was immunoSEQ multiplex PCR. The sample includes about 2.2 million clones, 90% to 95% of them seen just once. Positive CCR7 selection of CD45RO-negative cells yielded the naive CD8 cells, and terminally differentiated effector memory CD45RA+ cells were excluded. The healthy adult donors were HIV-negative and reported no recent acute infections or vaccinations.

This rearrangement joins TRBV4-1 to TRBJ1-1, with D tentatively TRBD1 (6 bases). Sequenced: naive CD8+ T cells from PBMCs. The receptor was isolated from a man aged 18 to 30 in good health. Some clones in this sample may be carry-over from other donors' samples. The CDR3 DNA reads TGCGCCAGCAGCCAAGACCCCGGGACACTTAACACTGAAGCTTTCTTT. Protein: CASSQDPGTLNTEAFF.